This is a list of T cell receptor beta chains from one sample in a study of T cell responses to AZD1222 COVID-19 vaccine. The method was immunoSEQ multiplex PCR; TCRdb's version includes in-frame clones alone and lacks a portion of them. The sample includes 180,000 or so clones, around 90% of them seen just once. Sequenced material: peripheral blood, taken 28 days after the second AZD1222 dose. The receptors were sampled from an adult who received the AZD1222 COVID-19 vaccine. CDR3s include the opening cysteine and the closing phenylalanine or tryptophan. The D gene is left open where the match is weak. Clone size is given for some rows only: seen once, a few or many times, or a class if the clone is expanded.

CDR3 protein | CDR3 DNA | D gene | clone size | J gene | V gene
CASSSLRDRGLRAEAFF | TGTGCCAGCAGCTCGCTCCGGGACAGGGGGCTACGCGCTGAAGCTTTCTTT | TRBD1 | NA | TRBJ1-1 | TRBV11-2
CASRTREGTEAFF | TGTGCCAGCAGAACCAGGGAGGGCACTGAAGCTTTCTTT | NA | NA | TRBJ1-1 | TRBV2
CASSIGTASYNEQFF | TGTGCCAGCAGTATCGGGACGGCCTCCTACAATGAGCAGTTCTTC | NA | NA | TRBJ2-1 | TRBV11-1
CASTTTDSGNTIYF | TGTGCCAGTACCACGACCGATTCTGGAAACACCATATATTTT | NA | once | TRBJ1-3 | TRBV19
CASSLGKARGLGETQYF | TGCGCCAGCAGCCTGGGGAAGGCGCGGGGGCTTGGGGAGACCCAGTACTTC | NA | NA | TRBJ2-5 | TRBV4-1
CAISDADRLPDF | TGCGCCATCAGTGATGCCGACAGGTTGCCGGACTTC | NA | NA | TRBJ1-2 | TRBV10-3
CASSAQGGNTEAFF | TGCGCCAGCAGCGCCCAGGGGGGGAACACTGAAGCTTTCTTT | TRBD1 | NA | TRBJ1-1 | TRBV5-1
CASSLPDGGGGDEKLFF | TGTGCCAGCTCACTCCCCGACGGGGGCGGAGGGGATGAAAAACTGTTTTTT | NA | NA | TRBJ1-4 | TRBV18
CASSYGTGNEKLFF | TGTGCCAGCAGCTATGGGACAGGGAATGAAAAACTGTTTTTT | TRBD1 | NA | TRBJ1-4 | TRBV7-8
CASSFTGDPYEQYF | TGTGCCAGCAGCTTCACAGGCGACCCCTACGAGCAGTACTTC | NA | NA | TRBJ2-7 | TRBV5-4
CASSFMGNANTGELFF | TGTGCCAGCAGCTTTATGGGAAACGCGAACACCGGGGAGCTGTTTTTT | NA | few | TRBJ2-2 | TRBV5-5
CSALNTGRGELFF | TGCAGCGCCCTAAACACAGGGCGCGGGGAGCTGTTTTTT | NA | NA | TRBJ2-2 | TRBV29-1
CASSDSATASSYNSPLHF | TGTGCCAGCAGTGACTCGGCCACAGCGAGCTCCTATAATTCACCCCTCCACTTT | NA | NA | TRBJ1-6 | TRBV6-4
CASSGTQLGYTF | TGCGCCAGCAGCGGGACCCAGCTTGGCTACACCTTC | NA | NA | TRBJ1-2 | TRBV4-1
CASSVSTDTQYF | TGTGCCAGCAGCGTTAGCACAGATACGCAGTATTTT | NA | once | TRBJ2-3 | TRBV3-1/TRBV3-2
CAISDRLADHTDTQYF | TGTGCCATCAGTGACAGGCTAGCGGACCACACAGATACGCAGTATTTT | TRBD2 | NA | TRBJ2-3 | TRBV10-3
CASSLPPRGRRGANEKLFF | TGTGCCAGCAGTTTACCTCCGCGGGGGCGCCGAGGGGCTAATGAAAAACTGTTTTTT | NA | NA | TRBJ1-4 | TRBV28
CASSTGQENYGYTF | TGCGCCAGCAGCACCGGACAGGAAAACTATGGCTACACCTTC | TRBD1 | NA | TRBJ1-2 | TRBV5-1
CASSPLQVAGKETQYF | TGTGCCAGCAGCCCCCTACAGGTCGCGGGGAAAGAGACCCAGTACTTC | NA | NA | TRBJ2-5 | TRBV6-2/TRBV6-3
CASSTGSGWLGRVDTQYF | TGTGCCAGCTCCACGGGCAGCGGCTGGCTAGGCCGCGTAGATACGCAGTATTTT | NA | NA | TRBJ2-3 | TRBV18
CASSLYRPQETQYF | TGTGCCAGCAGTTTATACAGACCTCAAGAGACCCAGTACTTC | NA | NA | TRBJ2-5 | TRBV28
CASSSGRLTDTQYF | TGTGCCAGCAGCTCGGGGAGGCTCACAGATACGCAGTATTTT | NA | NA | TRBJ2-3 | TRBV5-4
CASSSSGVYNEQFF | TGTGCCAGCAGTTCTAGCGGGGTGTACAATGAGCAGTTCTTC | TRBD2 | NA | TRBJ2-1 | TRBV2
CATSRILMPDRVEGTQYF | TGTGCCACCAGCAGAATACTTATGCCGGACAGGGTTGAGGGGACCCAGTACTTC | TRBD1 | NA | TRBJ2-5 | TRBV15
CASSLKSGGITGELFF | TGCGCCAGCAGCTTGAAATCAGGGGGCATCACCGGGGAGCTGTTTTTT | TRBD1 | NA | TRBJ2-2 | TRBV5-1
CATSRDPGNYGYTF | TGTGCCACCAGCAGAGATCCAGGGAACTATGGCTACACCTTC | NA | NA | TRBJ1-2 | TRBV15
CASSFGELFF | TGTGCCAGCAGCTTTGGGGAGCTGTTTTTT | NA | NA | TRBJ2-2 | TRBV7-9
CASSRTSGFYEQYF | TGTGCCAGCAGCCGGACTAGCGGCTTCTACGAGCAGTACTTC | TRBD2 | NA | TRBJ2-7 | TRBV7-2
CASSYQYNQPQHF | TGTGCCAGCAGTTACCAGTACAATCAGCCCCAGCATTTT | NA | NA | TRBJ1-5 | TRBV6-2/TRBV6-3
CASSEWEELRTEAFF | TGTGCCAGCAGTGAGTGGGAAGAATTGCGGACTGAAGCTTTCTTT | NA | NA | TRBJ1-1 | TRBV2
CASRGGYSGNTIYF | TGTGCCAGTAGGGGGGGATACTCTGGAAACACCATATATTTT | NA | NA | TRBJ1-3 | TRBV19
CASSLESVGEQYF | TGCGCCAGCAGCTTGGAGTCAGTCGGCGAGCAGTACTTC | NA | once | TRBJ2-7 | TRBV5-1
CASSEGGQPQHF | TGTGCCAGCAGTGAAGGAGGTCAGCCCCAGCATTTT | NA | NA | TRBJ1-5 | TRBV2
CASSATSGRPPGEQYF | TGTGCCAGCAGTGCGACTAGCGGGAGGCCACCTGGGGAGCAGTACTTC | TRBD2 | NA | TRBJ2-7 | TRBV27
CASSRGQINQPQHF | TGTGCCAGCAGTCGGGGACAGATCAATCAGCCCCAGCATTTT | TRBD1 | NA | TRBJ1-5 | TRBV28
CASSQRSGGWDTEAFF | TGTGCCAGCAGCCAAAGGTCAGGGGGCTGGGACACTGAAGCTTTCTTT | TRBD1 | NA | TRBJ1-1 | TRBV3-1/TRBV3-2
CASSGETVRYGYTF | TGTGCCAGCAGTGGTGAGACTGTCCGCTATGGCTACACCTTC | NA | NA | TRBJ1-2 | TRBV6-2/TRBV6-3
CATRDSLNNYGYTF | TGTGCCACACGGGACAGCCTTAATAACTATGGCTACACCTTC | TRBD1 | NA | TRBJ1-2 | TRBV3-1/TRBV3-2
CASSWGYGLTEAFF | TGTGCCAGCAGTTGGGGATATGGCCTTACTGAAGCTTTCTTT | NA | NA | TRBJ1-1 | TRBV6-5
CATSEPGRGDNQPQHF | TGTGCCACCAGTGAACCTGGCAGGGGGGACAATCAGCCCCAGCATTTT | TRBD1 | NA | TRBJ1-5 | TRBV24-1
CASGVDGSSGNTIYF | TGTGCCAGCGGGGTGGACGGAAGCTCTGGAAACACCATATATTTT | NA | NA | TRBJ1-3 | TRBV2
CASSSTVGAGEQYF | TGTGCCAGCAGTAGTACCGTCGGAGCCGGCGAGCAGTACTTC | NA | NA | TRBJ2-7 | TRBV6-2/TRBV6-3
CASSSSGAGSYEQYF | TGCGCCAGCAGCTCCTCGGGCGCAGGTTCCTACGAGCAGTACTTC | NA | NA | TRBJ2-7 | TRBV5-1
CASSLPRGGNTGELFF | TGTGCCAGCAGCTTACCCCGGGGGGGCAACACCGGGGAGCTGTTTTTT | TRBD2 | NA | TRBJ2-2 | TRBV11-2
CAWSTGQPNQPQHF | TGTGCCTGGAGTACGGGACAGCCCAATCAGCCCCAGCATTTT | TRBD1 | NA | TRBJ1-5 | TRBV30
CASSTTGTFTEAFF | TGTGCCAGCAGTACTACAGGGACTTTCACTGAAGCTTTCTTT | NA | NA | TRBJ1-1 | TRBV2
CAWSVSGGGAYEQYF | TGTGCCTGGAGTGTAAGCGGGGGGGGTGCCTACGAGCAGTACTTC | TRBD2 | NA | TRBJ2-7 | TRBV30
CASSVGLAGTPNVQYF | TGTGCCAGCAGTGTCGGGCTAGCGGGAACACCTAACGTGCAGTATTTT | TRBD2 | NA | TRBJ2-3 | TRBV6-4
CASSPGQGMGYNQPQHF | TGTGCCAGTAGCCCGGGACAGGGGATGGGGTACAATCAGCCCCAGCATTTT | TRBD1 | once | TRBJ1-5 | TRBV19
CASSLQGPEAFF | TGTGCCAGCAGCTTACAGGGTCCTGAAGCTTTCTTT | NA | NA | TRBJ1-1 | TRBV13
CASSSGLAGGFGDTQYF | TGTGCCAGCAGCTCGGGACTAGCGGGAGGGTTCGGAGATACGCAGTATTTT | TRBD2 | NA | TRBJ2-3 | TRBV7-3
CASSIGSFRTSAGEQYF | TGTGCCAGTAGTATCGGCTCTTTTCGGACTAGCGCTGGTGAGCAGTACTTC | TRBD2 | NA | TRBJ2-7 | TRBV19
CASSIWENTEAFF | TGTGCCAGTAGTATTTGGGAGAACACTGAAGCTTTCTTT | NA | NA | TRBJ1-1 | TRBV19